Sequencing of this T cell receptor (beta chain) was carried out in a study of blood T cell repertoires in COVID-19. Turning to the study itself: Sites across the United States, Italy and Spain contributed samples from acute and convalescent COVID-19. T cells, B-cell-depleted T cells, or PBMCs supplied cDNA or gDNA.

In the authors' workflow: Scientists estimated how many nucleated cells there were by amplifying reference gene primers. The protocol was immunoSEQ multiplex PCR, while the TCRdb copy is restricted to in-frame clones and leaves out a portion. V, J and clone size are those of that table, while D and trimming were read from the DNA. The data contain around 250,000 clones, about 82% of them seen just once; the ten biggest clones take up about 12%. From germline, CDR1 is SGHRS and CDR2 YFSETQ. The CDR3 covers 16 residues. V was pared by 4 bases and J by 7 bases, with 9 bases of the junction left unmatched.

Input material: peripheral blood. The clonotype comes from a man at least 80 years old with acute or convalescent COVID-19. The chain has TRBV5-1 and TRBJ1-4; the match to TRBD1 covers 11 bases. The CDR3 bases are TGCGCCAGCAGCGGAGGGACAGGGGGATCCGTTGAAAAACTGTTTTTT. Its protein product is CASSGGTGGSVEKLFF.